What follows is one T cell receptor (beta chain) and its context. Clones were read by immunoSEQ multiplex PCR, and TCRdb kept only the in-frame ones, dropping some. The table has 250,000 or so clones, around 93% seen once. This entry comes from a study of blood T cell repertoires in COVID-19. Whole-study context: Samples of COVID-19 (acute and convalescent) were obtained from the United States, Italy and Spain. From T cells, B-cell-depleted T cells, or PBMCs came the material, which was cDNA or gDNA.

All enrollees were roughly 18 to 100 years old and from fewer than 25 US areas. Researchers sorted participants into cohorts using their self-reported clinical history. The length of the CDR3 is 14 residues. With 4 bases removed from V and 2 bases from J, the gap between germline ends came to 9 bases. Germline-derived CDR1 and CDR2 are SNHLY and FYNNEI. The chain is built from TRBV2 and TRBJ1-5; D not resolved. The source material was PBMCs or T cells enriched from blood (not recorded which). The clonotype was recovered from a human donor in a cohort exposed to, infected with or recovered from COVID-19 (not recorded which). The donor label of this sample is uncertain. The CDR3 loop reads CASSAERGNQPQHF. In nucleotides, the CDR3 is TGTGCCAGCAGTGCAGAGAGGGGCAATCAGCCCCAGCATTTT.